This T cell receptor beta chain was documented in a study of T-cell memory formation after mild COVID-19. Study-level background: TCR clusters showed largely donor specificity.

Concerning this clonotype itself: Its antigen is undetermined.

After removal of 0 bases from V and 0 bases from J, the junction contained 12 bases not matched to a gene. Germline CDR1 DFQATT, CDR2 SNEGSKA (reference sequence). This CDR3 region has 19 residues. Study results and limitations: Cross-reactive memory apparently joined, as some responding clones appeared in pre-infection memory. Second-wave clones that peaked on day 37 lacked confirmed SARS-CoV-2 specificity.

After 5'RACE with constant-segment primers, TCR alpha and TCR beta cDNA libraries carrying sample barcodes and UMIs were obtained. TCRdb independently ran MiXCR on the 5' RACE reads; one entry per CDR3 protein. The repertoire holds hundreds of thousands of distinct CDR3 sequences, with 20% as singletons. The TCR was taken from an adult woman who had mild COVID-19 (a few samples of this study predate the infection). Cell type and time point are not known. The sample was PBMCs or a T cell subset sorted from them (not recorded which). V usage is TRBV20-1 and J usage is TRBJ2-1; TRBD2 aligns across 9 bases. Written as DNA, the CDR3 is TGCAGTGCTAGAGATCGTCTGGCTAGCGGGACGAGCTCCTACAATGAGCAGTTCTTC. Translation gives CSARDRLASGTSSYNEQFF.